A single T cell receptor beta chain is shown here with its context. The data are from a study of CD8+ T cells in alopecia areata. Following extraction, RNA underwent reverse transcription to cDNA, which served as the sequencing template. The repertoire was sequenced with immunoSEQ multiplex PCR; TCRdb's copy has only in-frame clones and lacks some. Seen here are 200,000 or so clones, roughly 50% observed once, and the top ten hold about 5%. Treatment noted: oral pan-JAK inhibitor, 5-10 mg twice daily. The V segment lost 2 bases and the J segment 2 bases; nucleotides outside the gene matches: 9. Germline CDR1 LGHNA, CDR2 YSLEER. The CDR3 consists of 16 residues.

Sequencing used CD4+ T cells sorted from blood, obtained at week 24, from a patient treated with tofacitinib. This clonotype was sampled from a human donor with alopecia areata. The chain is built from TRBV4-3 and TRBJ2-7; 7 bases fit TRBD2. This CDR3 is CASSQSRGGATYEQYF. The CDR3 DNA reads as TGCGCCAGCAGCCAATCTCGCGGGGGAGCGACCTACGAGCAGTACTTC.